These 30 T cell receptor beta chains originate from one sample sequenced in a study of cytomegalovirus exposure and HLA in healthy donors. In the PCR, 60 Vbeta and 13 Jbeta primers were used. Using immunoSEQ multiplex PCR, the repertoire was profiled, and TCRdb retains in-frame clones only, with some absent. The top ten clones hold 1.3% of a sample with approximately 170,000 clones, over 70% of them seen once. Sequenced material: PBMCs. The receptors were sampled from a man in his fifties in good health and CMV-seropositive.

V and J are TRBV5-1 and TRBJ2-2; 9 bases map to TRBD2. The CDR3 is 15 residues long. CDR1 is SGHRS and CDR2 is YFSETQ in the germline V gene. V dropped 2 bases and J dropped 3; count of bases not matched to a gene: 2. The CDR3 sequence is CASSLLAGDTGELFF. CDR3 DNA sequence: TGCGCCAGCAGCTTACTAGCGGGCGACACCGGGGAGCTGTTTTTT.

This chain links TRBV15 with TRBJ2-7, with 7 bases identical to TRBD1. The CDR3 consists of 14 residues. The ends lost 5 bases at V and 2 bases at J; junction bases unmatched: 6. CDR1 LNHNV and CDR2 YYDKDF come from the germline V gene (reference sequence). For the CDR3, the DNA is TGTGCCACCAGCGGTGAAGGGACAGCCTACGAGCAGTACTTC. Residues: CATSGEGTAYEQYF.

The rearrangement joins TRBV6-5 to TRBJ1-2; D remains ambiguous. V lost 6 bases, J lost 4 bases, and 9 bases lay in between. The germline CDR1 and CDR2 sequences are MNHEY and SVGAGI. The CDR3 runs to 12 residues. CDR3: CASREGVYGYTF. DNA of the CDR3: TGTGCCAGCAGAGAGGGTGTCTATGGCTACACCTTC.

The CDR3 DNA follows: TGTGCCTCCGTAGGGGGAGGGAACTATGGCTACACCTTC. Amino acids: CASVGGGNYGYTF. V and J are TRBV9 and TRBJ1-2, with D maybe TRBD1 (6 bases). Between the trimmed V and J ends, which lost 10 bases and 2 bases, there was a span of 15 bases. CDR1 SGDLS and CDR2 YYNGEE come from the germline V gene. This CDR3 region has 13 residues.

The CDR3 sequence is CASSPGTVGEAFF. In DNA form, the CDR3 reads TGTGCCAGCAGCCCCGGGACAGTTGGTGAAGCTTTCTTT. This chain joins TRBV7-9 and TRBJ1-1, with 7 positions matching TRBD1. This CDR3 has 13 residues. Trimming took 5 bases from V and 7 from J; bases not matched to a gene: 7. Germline CDR1 is SEHNR and CDR2 is FQNEAQ (reference sequence).

This chain links TRBV6-5 with TRBJ2-1; maybe TRBD2 (6 bases). Germline V CDR1 and CDR2: MNHEY, SVGAGI. V was cut by 6 bases and J by 2 bases, with 14 bases left in between. The CDR3 totals 15 residues. The CDR3 sequence: CASRSGTEPYNEQFF. In nucleotides, the CDR3 is TGTGCCAGCAGGTCCGGGACTGAGCCCTACAATGAGCAGTTCTTC.

This sequence joins TRBV5-6 and TRBJ2-3; D remains unclear. CDR1 SGHDT and CDR2 YYEEEE come from the germline V gene. The V and J ends lost 4 bases and 2 bases respectively, with 11 bases between them. The CDR3 spans 14 residues. Written as DNA, the CDR3 is TGTGCCAGCAGCGCCCGCAGGCCCACAGATACGCAGTATTTT. Encoded protein: CASSARRPTDTQYF.

This clone has only a few counts. CDR3 amino acids: CASSENRFYGYTF. The CDR3 DNA is TGTGCCAGCAGTGAAAACAGGTTCTATGGCTACACCTTC. The chain joins TRBV6-1 to TRBJ1-2, with a tentative D call TRBD1 (5 bases). In germline, CDR1 is MNHNS, CDR2 SASEGT. The CDR3 runs 13 residues. V was trimmed by 2 bases and J by 4 bases, leaving 8 bases between them.

The gene calls are TRBV6-4 and TRBJ2-1; tentatively, D is TRBD2 (6 bases). Trimming shortened V by 5 bases and J by 2 bases, and 16 bases separated the two germline ends. Germline V gives CDR1 MRHNA, CDR2 SNTAGT. This CDR3 spans 16 amino acids. CDR3 sequence (DNA): TGTGCCAGCAGTCCCATGGAGGGAGGTCCCTACAATGAGCAGTTCTTC. It encodes CASSPMEGGPYNEQFF.

This clone came up a few times. CDR3 bases: TGTGCCTGGAGTGTACAGGGTCGGACTGAAGCTTTCTTT. It translates to CAWSVQGRTEAFF. The chain combines TRBV30 with TRBJ1-1, with D perhaps TRBD1 (6 bases). Germline V gene lookup returns CDR1 GTSNPN and CDR2 SVGIG (reference sequence). The CDR3 is 13 residues long. V was cut by 0 bases and J by 5 bases, with 10 bases left in between.

This clone was observed a handful of times. Different DNA sequences within this sample yield the same CDR3. The chain recombines TRBV9 with TRBJ2-3, with 8 bases identical to TRBD2. This CDR3 spans 16 amino acids. CDR1 is SGDLS and CDR2 is YYNGEE in the germline V gene. V was pared by 0 bases and J by 3 bases, with 6 bases of the junction left unmatched. The CDR3 region is CASSVGAGGGTDTQYF. In DNA form, the CDR3 reads TGTGCCAGCAGCGTAGGGGCGGGAGGAGGAACAGATACGCAGTATTTT.

In this sample, this clone turned up once. J is TRBJ1-2 and V is TRBV9; D is ambiguous. This CDR3 is built from 16 residues. The V end was cut by 4 bases, the J end by 0 bases, with 16 bases between. The germline V gene encodes CDR1 SGDLS and CDR2 YYNGEE. The CDR3 DNA reads TGTGCCAGCAGCCTCCCCTTGGGCGCCCCTAACTATGGCTACACCTTC. It encodes CASSLPLGAPNYGYTF.

The rearrangement joins TRBV11-3 to TRBJ2-3; 10 bases fit TRBD2. V lost 5 bases and J lost 5; bases outside the gene matches: 7. The CDR3 sequence is 15 residues long. CDR1 and CDR2 (germline): SGHNT, YENEEA. The CDR3 here is CASSESSGSLDTQYF. The DNA of the CDR3 is TGTGCCAGCAGCGAATCTAGCGGGAGTTTAGATACGCAGTATTTT.

The rearrangement links TRBV28 to TRBJ2-5; D is perhaps TRBD2 (5 bases). The CDR3 consists of 15 residues. CDR1 and CDR2 from the germline V gene are MDHEN and SYDVKM. V was pared by 6 bases and J by 2 bases, with 16 bases between. CDR3 bases: TGTGCCAGCAGCTCTGGGCTAGCAGTACAAGAGACCCAGTACTTC. This sequence encodes CASSSGLAVQETQYF.

This clone has more than one count but fewer than ten. The V and J genes are TRBV5-4 and TRBJ1-5; a possible D gene is TRBD1 (5 bases). V was pared by 1 base and J by 10 bases, with 21 bases between. CDR3 length equals 16 residues. The germline gives CDR1 SGHNT, CDR2 YYREEE (reference sequence). The CDR3 reads CASSLWEAGGGAPQHF. The DNA of the CDR3 is TGTGCCAGCAGCTTGTGGGAGGCGGGAGGTGGGGCTCCCCAGCATTTT.

The CDR3 DNA is TGTGCCTGGAGTTCCGGGACAGGGTTTGGCTACACCTTC. It yields the protein CAWSSGTGFGYTF. The chain has TRBV30 and TRBJ1-2, with 9 bases fitting TRBD1. V lost 2 bases and J lost 7; bases outside the gene matches: 5. The CDR3 has 13 residues. In germline, CDR1 is GTSNPN, CDR2 SVGIG (reference sequence).

This chain links TRBV28 with TRBJ1-2; 7 bases match TRBD1. With 6 bases clipped from V and 2 bases from J, the junction kept 3 bases outside the gene matches. The germline V gene encodes CDR1 MDHEN and CDR2 SYDVKM. There are 13 residues in the CDR3. The CDR3 nucleotides read TGTGCCAGCAGAAGAGGGGGCAACTATGGCTACACCTTC. Protein product: CASRRGGNYGYTF.

The chain employs TRBV27 and TRBJ2-1, with 11 bases that match TRBD2. The V gene's germline CDR1 is MNHEY and CDR2 SMNVEV (reference sequence). Losses at the gene ends were 6 bases for V and 7 bases for J; bases not matched to a gene: 8. CDR3 length equals 15 residues. CDR3 nucleotide sequence: TGTGCCAGCAGCCCCTTAGCGGGGGGGCAGAATGAGCAGTTCTTC. It specifies CASSPLAGGQNEQFF.

This clone has only a few counts. The chain uses TRBV28 and TRBJ2-6, with TRBD2 as a possible D gene (5 bases). Germline CDR1 reads MDHEN; CDR2 reads SYDVKM. Trimming removed 6 bases at V and 0 bases at J, with 9 bases between. This CDR3 is built from 15 residues. The CDR3 bases are TGTGCCAGCAGAGCGGCCGGCTCTGGGGCCAACGTCCTGACTTTC. The encoded protein is CASRAAGSGANVLTF. The entire variable domain, with the rest obtained from reference TRBV28 and TRBJ2-6, is as follows: DVKVTQSSRYLVKRTGEKVFLECVQDMDHENMFWYRQDPGLGLRLIYFSYDVKMKEKGDIPEGYSVSREKKERFSLILESASTNQTSMYLCASRAAGSGANVLTFGAGSRLTVL.

V usage is TRBV14 and J usage is TRBJ1-2; maybe TRBD1 (6 bases). Trimming pared 1 base from V and 7 bases from J, leaving 19 bases between. Germline V gives CDR1 SGHDN, CDR2 FVKESK. This CDR3 is 16 amino acids long. CDR3 sequence: CASSQGDRKVLGGYTF. In nucleotides, the CDR3 is TGTGCCAGCAGCCAAGGAGACAGGAAGGTCCTTGGTGGCTACACCTTC.

The chain links TRBV15 to TRBJ1-5, with a weak D call TRBD1 (6 bases). V was trimmed by 1 base and J by 0 bases, leaving 13 bases between them. CDR1 is LNHNV and CDR2 is YYDKDF in the germline V gene (reference sequence). This CDR3 is 17 amino acids long. This CDR3 reads CATSRGPGAYSNQPQHF. The CDR3 DNA follows: TGTGCCACCAGCAGAGGTCCAGGGGCTTATAGCAATCAGCCCCAGCATTTT.

This clone turned up a few times. The V call is TRBV7-3, the J call TRBJ1-3, with no clear D. Germline CDR1 reads SGHTA; CDR2 reads FQGTGA. The V end lost 5 bases, the J end lost 0 bases, and 14 bases lay between the germline ends. The CDR3 spans 16 residues. The CDR3 is CASSGSGGSSGNTIYF. CDR3 nucleotide sequence: TGTGCCAGCAGCGGGAGCGGAGGAAGCTCTGGAAACACCATATATTTT.

The genes are TRBV5-1 and TRBJ1-1, with D possibly TRBD1 on 6 matching bases. This CDR3 is built from 13 residues. With 6 bases removed from V and 0 bases from J, the gap between germline ends came to 9 bases. CDR1 SGHRS and CDR2 YFSETQ come from the germline V gene. The CDR3 here is CASTGTLNTEAFF. CDR3 nucleotides: TGCGCCAGCACCGGGACACTGAACACTGAAGCTTTCTTT.

In this sample, this clone turned up a few times. The chain combines TRBV7-9 with TRBJ1-2, with a weak D call TRBD1 (5 bases). CDR3 size: 15 residues. The germline gives CDR1 SEHNR, CDR2 FQNEAQ (reference sequence). Deletions cut 1 base from V and 0 bases from J, with 9 bases between. This CDR3 reads CASSLEGTSNYGYTF. CDR3 bases: TGTGCCAGCAGCTTAGAGGGGACTTCTAACTATGGCTACACCTTC.

This clone was counted between two and nine times. J is TRBJ1-5 and V is TRBV28; D might be TRBD1 (6 bases). Germline lookup yields CDR1 MDHEN and CDR2 SYDVKM. The CDR3 runs to 15 residues. V was clipped by 3 bases and J by 4 bases, with 13 bases between them. The CDR3 DNA follows: TGTGCCAGCAGTTTGGGGGGGGCAGGAAATCAGCCCCAGCATTTT. Encoded protein: CASSLGGAGNQPQHF.

The CDR3 region has the DNA TGTGCCAGCAGCTTAGTAAGGGGCGCCTACGAGCAGTACTTC. Translated: CASSLVRGAYEQYF. This chain uses TRBV7-8 with TRBJ2-7, with a possible D match to TRBD1 (5 bases). The germline V gene has CDR1 SGHVS and CDR2 FQNEAQ. CDR3 length: 14 residues. Trimming took 1 base from V and 2 from J, leaving 9 bases between them.

As for this clone: Within the sample, other DNA sequences also encode this same CDR3. V is TRBV9 and J is TRBJ2-2; perhaps TRBD1 as D (5 bases). With 0 bases removed from V and 8 bases from J, the gap between germline ends came to 17 bases. The CDR3 has 16 residues. CDR1 SGDLS and CDR2 YYNGEE come from the germline V gene. The CDR3 sequence is CASSVGWTYSTGELFF. The DNA for the CDR3 is TGTGCCAGCAGCGTAGGGTGGACATATTCCACTGGGGAGCTGTTTTTT.

This chain joins TRBV7-2 and TRBJ2-5, with 11 bases matching TRBD2. CDR1 SGHTA and CDR2 FQGNSA come from the germline V gene. The CDR3 totals 14 residues. Trimming at V came to 3 bases and at J to 4 bases, leaving 1 base not matched to a gene. CDR3 DNA sequence: TGTGCCAGCAGCTTGACTAGCGGGACAGAGACCCAGTACTTC. It is translated as CASSLTSGTETQYF. Variable domain in full (rest from reference TRBV7-2 and TRBJ2-5): GAGVSQSPSNKVTEKGKDVELRCDPISGHTALYWYRQSLGQGLEFLIYFQGNSAPDKSGLPSDRFSAERTGGSVSTLTIQRTQQEDSAVYLCASSLTSGTETQYFGPGTRLLVL.

J is TRBJ2-7 and V is TRBV28, with TRBD1 matching over 12 bases. CDR1 MDHEN and CDR2 SYDVKM come from the germline V gene. Losses at the gene ends were 7 bases for V and 5 bases for J; bases not matched to a gene: 9. The CDR3 consists of 15 residues. In DNA, the CDR3 is TGTGCCAGCACTGACCCCGGGACAGGGGGCAACGAGCAGTACTTC. This codes for CASTDPGTGGNEQYF.

This chain connects TRBV2 to TRBJ2-1; possibly TRBD1 for D (6 bases). V was cut by 8 bases and J by 2 bases, with 13 bases left in between. CDR3 length: 14 residues. Germline CDR1 reads SNHLY; CDR2 reads FYNNEI. In DNA, the CDR3 is TGTGCCAGCCCCGAAGGGGGTACCTACAATGAGCAGTTCTTC. It encodes CASPEGGTYNEQFF.